Shown below are 25 T cell receptor beta chains from a single sample sequenced in a study of blood T cell repertoires in COVID-19. The table came from immunoSEQ multiplex PCR; TCRdb's copy has only in-frame clones and leaves some out. The sample comprises about 300,000 clones, around nine tenths of which are singletons, and 1% to 1.5% rests with the top ten. The specimen was peripheral blood. These receptors all stem from a man between 70 and 80 years old with acute or convalescent COVID-19.

The chain uses TRBV5-1 and TRBJ1-1, with D unresolved. V was cut by 3 bases and J by 3 bases, with 9 bases left in between. Germline V CDR1 and CDR2: SGHRS, YFSETQ. This CDR3 spans 13 amino acids. CDR3 coding DNA: TGCGCCAGCAGCTATGGAGGTGACACTGAAGCTTTCTTT. Translating gives CASSYGGDTEAFF.

A single count supports this clone. V and J are TRBV9 and TRBJ2-2; 8 bases fit TRBD2. The CDR3 spans 15 residues. J was trimmed by 5 bases and V by 0 bases; bases with no gene match: 3. Germline CDR1 and CDR2: SGDLS and YYNGEE. The CDR3 sequence: CASSVATSGTGELFF. The CDR3 DNA is TGTGCCAGCAGCGTAGCTACTAGCGGTACCGGGGAGCTGTTTTTT.

The chain combines TRBV5-4 with TRBJ1-2, with TRBD1 identical over 10 bases. CDR1 is SGHNT, CDR2 YYREEE, per germline (reference sequence). V lost 4 bases, J lost 3 bases, and 6 bases stayed unmatched. There are 15 residues in the CDR3. CDR3 amino acids: CASSPGQGFDYGYTF. CDR3 bases: TGTGCCAGCAGCCCGGGACAGGGGTTCGACTATGGCTACACCTTC.

The chain has TRBV5-1 and TRBJ2-1; TRBD1 agrees at 8 bases. The length of the CDR3 is 15 residues. The V gene end was trimmed by 4 bases and the J gene end by 2 bases; junction bases not matched to a gene: 5. Germline V gene lookup returns CDR1 SGHRS and CDR2 YFSETQ. In DNA, the CDR3 is TGCGCCAGCAGCGTTGGGACAGGTGCCTACAATGAGCAGTTCTTC. It encodes CASSVGTGAYNEQFF.

The chain links TRBV3-1 (or the pseudogene TRBV3-2) to TRBJ2-3, with TRBD2 matching 9 bases. Germline assignment: CDR1 LGHDT and CDR2 YNNKEL (reference sequence). V was clipped by 6 bases and J by 5 bases; unmatched bases: 9. The CDR3 spans 15 residues. CDR3 DNA: TGTGCCAGCAGTGAGGTAGCGGGGGCCCGAGATACGCAGTATTTT. Its translation is CASSEVAGARDTQYF.

This clone showed up many times. V and J are TRBV6-6 and TRBJ1-5; D gene unclear. CDR3 size: 12 residues. Per the germline V gene, CDR1 is MNHNY and CDR2 is SVGAGI (reference sequence). V lost 0 bases, J lost 10 bases, and 7 bases lay in between. The CDR3 region has the DNA TGTGCCAGCAGTTACTCGAGAGTTCCCCAGCATTTT. Amino acid sequence: CASSYSRVPQHF.

In its sample, this clone was seen a few times. In DNA form, the CDR3 reads TGTGCCAGCAGAACTACCGTAGATACGCAGTATTTT. Protein sequence: CASRTTVDTQYF. V gene TRBV28 combines with J gene TRBJ2-3; D gene uncertain. Between the trimmed V and J ends, which lost 6 bases and 5 bases, there was a span of 9 bases. The CDR3 spans 12 residues. Germline V gives CDR1 MDHEN, CDR2 SYDVKM.

The chain couples TRBV3-1 (or the pseudogene TRBV3-2) to TRBJ1-6; tentative D call: TRBD1 (6 bases). This CDR3 comprises 14 residues. Germline V gives CDR1 LGHDT, CDR2 YNNKEL (reference sequence). V shed 3 bases and J shed 10 bases, with 13 bases lying between them. The CDR3 region is CASSHGGGGSPLHF. The CDR3 DNA follows: TGTGCCAGCAGCCATGGCGGGGGCGGATCACCCCTCCACTTT.

The chain employs TRBV28 and TRBJ1-4, with 8 bases identical to TRBD1. J gave up 8 bases and V 4 bases, and 3 bases lay outside the gene matches. The CDR3 sequence is 13 residues long. Germline V gene lookup returns CDR1 MDHEN and CDR2 SYDVKM. In DNA form, the CDR3 reads TGTGCCAGCAGTTACGGACAGGGAGAAAAACTGTTTTTT. Its protein is CASSYGQGEKLFF.

The rearrangement joins TRBV28 to TRBJ2-7, with 8 bases fitting TRBD2. CDR1 is MDHEN, CDR2 SYDVKM, per germline. The CDR3 length is 13 residues. J was trimmed by 6 bases and V by 11 bases; bases with no gene match: 12. CDR3 protein: CAGGGLAPLEQYF. The CDR3 nucleotides are TGTGCCGGCGGCGGACTAGCACCTCTCGAGCAGTACTTC.

The V and J genes are TRBV27 and TRBJ2-7; tentatively, D is TRBD2 (6 bases). Germline loops: CDR1 MNHEY, CDR2 SMNVEV (reference sequence). The CDR3 length is 14 residues. V shed 4 bases and J shed 1 base, with 11 bases lying between them. The CDR3 here is CASSWREFSYEQYF. The CDR3 region has the DNA TGTGCCAGCAGTTGGAGGGAATTTTCCTACGAGCAGTACTTC.

For this clone: Other DNA sequences in the sample encode the same CDR3. J is TRBJ2-5 and V is TRBV4-2, with D perhaps TRBD1 (5 bases). This CDR3 is 13 amino acids long. Germline V gene lookup returns CDR1 LGHNA and CDR2 YNFKEQ. V lost 3 bases to trimming and J lost 4 bases, with 9 bases between them. CDR3 in DNA: TGTGCCAGCAGCCAGGGTAGGGGAGAGACCCAGTACTTC. This codes for CASSQGRGETQYF.

The chain has TRBV2 and TRBJ1-4; D is possibly TRBD1 (6 bases). The CDR3 is made up of 15 amino acids. V was trimmed by 7 bases and J by 3 bases, leaving 15 bases between them. Germline V gene data show CDR1 as SNHLY and CDR2 as FYNNEI. The CDR3 loop reads CASTETGMANEKLFF. The CDR3 DNA sequence: TGTGCCAGCACCGAAACAGGGATGGCTAATGAAAAACTGTTTTTT.

This chain links TRBV2 with TRBJ2-5; 8 nucleotides line up with TRBD1. The J segment lost 7 bases and the V segment lost 6 bases, leaving 7 bases of the junction unmatched. The germline CDR1 and CDR2 sequences are SNHLY and FYNNEI. The CDR3 spans 13 residues. CDR3 in DNA: TGTGCCAGCAGAGCGGACAGGGATGGGACCCAGTACTTC. This translates into CASRADRDGTQYF.

This chain connects TRBV7-8 to TRBJ2-5, with D possibly TRBD2 on 5 matching bases. Germline V lookup: CDR1 SGHVS, CDR2 FQNEAQ. V lost 5 bases and J 2 bases, leaving 18 bases between the germline ends. The CDR3 is 16 amino acids. This chain's CDR3 is CASSATLGLAQETQYF. CDR3 nucleotides: TGTGCCAGCAGCGCCACTCTTGGACTCGCTCAAGAGACCCAGTACTTC.

The V gene is TRBV7-6, the J gene TRBJ2-7; TRBD2 agrees at 9 bases. The CDR3 is 18 residues long. Germline V gene lookup returns CDR1 SGHVS and CDR2 FNYEAQ. Unmatched junction bases numbered 12, after V lost 0 bases and J lost 3 bases. CDR3: CASSLALSSGTNYYEQYF. The CDR3 DNA reads as TGTGCCAGCAGCTTAGCGCTATCTAGCGGGACGAACTACTACGAGCAGTACTTC.

This chain uses TRBV4-3 with TRBJ1-6; D is possibly TRBD1 (5 bases). Germline V gene sequence: CDR1 LGHNA, CDR2 YSLEER. V dropped 0 bases and J dropped 2 bases, with 8 bases sitting between them. The CDR3 contains 16 residues. This CDR3 is CASSQEGAAYNSPLHF. The CDR3 nucleotides read TGCGCCAGCAGCCAAGAAGGGGCAGCCTATAATTCACCCCTCCACTTT.

The V call is TRBV5-4, the J call TRBJ1-2, with D perhaps TRBD1 (5 bases). Germline lookup yields CDR1 SGHNT and CDR2 YYREEE (reference sequence). Between the trimmed V and J ends, which lost 0 bases and 4 bases, there was a span of 7 bases. The CDR3 covers 13 residues. The chain's CDR3 is CASSLERGYGYTF. CDR3 nucleotides: TGTGCCAGCAGCTTGGAAAGGGGCTATGGCTACACCTTC.

The rearrangement uses TRBV5-1 and TRBJ1-1; 8 bases match TRBD1. Germline loops: CDR1 SGHRS, CDR2 YFSETQ. The junction had 5 bases not matched to a gene; V was cut back by 3 bases and J by 4 bases. The CDR3 spans 14 residues. This CDR3 reads CASSSDRGGTEAFF. For the CDR3, the DNA is TGCGCCAGCAGCTCTGACAGGGGAGGCACTGAAGCTTTCTTT. The full variable domain, rest sourced from reference TRBV5-1 and TRBJ1-1, is KAGVTQTPRYLIKTRGQQVTLSCSPISGHRSVSWYQQTPGQGLQFLFEYFSETQRNKGNFPGRFSGRQFSNSRSEMNVSTLELGDSALYLCASSSDRGGTEAFFGQGTRLTVV.

This clone was seen more than once but under ten times. The rearrangement uses TRBV12-3 or TRBV12-4 and TRBJ1-5, with a tentative D call TRBD1 (5 bases). Trimming removed 8 bases from V and 7 bases from J, with 15 bases in between. This CDR3 has 13 amino acids. CDR3 sequence: CASSQGYNQPQHF. The CDR3 coding sequence is TGTGCCAGCTCTCAGGGTTATAACCAGCCCCAGCATTTT.

The V and J genes are TRBV28 and TRBJ2-6, with D maybe TRBD2 (5 bases). Germline CDR1 MDHEN, CDR2 SYDVKM. The CDR3 is 15 residues long. V lost 3 bases and J lost 3, with 9 bases in between. The CDR3 is CASSFRAGGANVLTF. The CDR3 coding sequence is TGTGCCAGCAGTTTCCGGGCGGGTGGGGCCAACGTCCTGACTTTC.

This clone has just one count. The CDR3 is CASRLWSDRGYEQYF. In DNA, the CDR3 is TGTGCAAGTCGCTTATGGTCGGACAGGGGTTACGAGCAGTACTTC. V and J are TRBV12-2 and TRBJ2-7; the DNA was not compared with TRBD1, the D call given in the table. TRBV12-2 is noted as a pseudogene. CDR3 length: 15 residues.

Details on this clone: The sample contains more than one DNA sequence encoding this CDR3. The V gene is TRBV28, the J gene TRBJ1-2; no clear D. The germline V gene encodes CDR1 MDHEN and CDR2 SYDVKM. Trimming removed 1 base from V and 4 bases from J, with 4 bases in between. The CDR3 is 12 residues long. DNA of the CDR3: TGTGCCAGCAGTTTATCCAGCTATGGCTACACCTTC. Translating gives CASSLSSYGYTF.

The J gene is TRBJ1-2, the V gene TRBV28, with 10 nucleotides matching TRBD1. The V and J ends lost 6 bases and 5 bases, in that order; junction bases with no gene match: 12. Germline CDR1 MDHEN, CDR2 SYDVKM. The CDR3 consists of 16 residues. CDR3 residues: CASREARTGGQYGYTF. Here the CDR3 DNA reads TGTGCCAGCAGAGAAGCTCGGACAGGGGGGCAGTATGGCTACACCTTC.

V gene TRBV7-8 combines with J gene TRBJ1-3; 8 positions agree with TRBD1. The CDR3 consists of 16 residues. Germline loops: CDR1 SGHVS, CDR2 FQNEAQ. V lost 4 bases to trimming and J lost 0 bases; unmatched junction nucleotides: 5. The CDR3 region is CASSSTGVNSGNTIYF. The CDR3 bases are TGTGCCAGCAGCTCGACAGGGGTGAACTCTGGAAACACCATATATTTT.